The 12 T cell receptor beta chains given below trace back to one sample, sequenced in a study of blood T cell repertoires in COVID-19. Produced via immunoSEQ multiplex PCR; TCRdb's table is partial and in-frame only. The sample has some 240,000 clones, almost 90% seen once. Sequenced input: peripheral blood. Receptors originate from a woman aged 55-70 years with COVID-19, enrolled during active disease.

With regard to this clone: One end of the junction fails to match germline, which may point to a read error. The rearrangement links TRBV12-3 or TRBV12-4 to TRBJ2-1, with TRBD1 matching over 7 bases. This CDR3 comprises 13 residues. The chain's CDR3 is CASRLDRANEQFF. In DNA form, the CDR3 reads TGTGCCAGCAGGTTAGACAGGGCCAATGAGCAGTTCTTC.

In DNA form, the CDR3 reads TGTGCCAGCAGCTTGACTAGCGGGGGCTACAATGAGCAGTTCTTC. Protein: CASSLTSGGYNEQFF. The J gene is TRBJ2-1, the V gene TRBV7-2; 12 nucleotides match TRBD2. V shed 3 bases, J shed 3 bases, and the junction held 0 bases outside the gene matches. The CDR3 contains 15 residues. Germline CDR1 and CDR2: SGHTA and FQGNSA.

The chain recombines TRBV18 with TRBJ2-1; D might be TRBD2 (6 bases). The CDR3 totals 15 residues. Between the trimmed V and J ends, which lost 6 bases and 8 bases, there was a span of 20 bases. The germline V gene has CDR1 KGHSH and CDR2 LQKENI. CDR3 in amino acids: CASSTTSTSGDEQFF. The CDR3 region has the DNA TGTGCCAGCTCCACAACTAGCACCTCGGGCGATGAGCAGTTCTTC.

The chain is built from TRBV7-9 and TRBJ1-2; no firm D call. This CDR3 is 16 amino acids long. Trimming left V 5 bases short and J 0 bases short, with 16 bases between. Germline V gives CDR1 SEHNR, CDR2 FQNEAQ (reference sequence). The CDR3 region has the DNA TGTGCCAGCAGCCCCTCCTGGCGGCAAACTAACTATGGCTACACCTTC. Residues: CASSPSWRQTNYGYTF.

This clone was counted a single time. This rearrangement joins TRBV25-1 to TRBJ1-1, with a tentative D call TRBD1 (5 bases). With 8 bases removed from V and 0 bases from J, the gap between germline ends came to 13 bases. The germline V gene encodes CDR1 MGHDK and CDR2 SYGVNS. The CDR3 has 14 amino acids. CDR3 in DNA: TGTGCCAGCCACCCGGGGGGGTTGAACACTGAAGCTTTCTTT. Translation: CASHPGGLNTEAFF.

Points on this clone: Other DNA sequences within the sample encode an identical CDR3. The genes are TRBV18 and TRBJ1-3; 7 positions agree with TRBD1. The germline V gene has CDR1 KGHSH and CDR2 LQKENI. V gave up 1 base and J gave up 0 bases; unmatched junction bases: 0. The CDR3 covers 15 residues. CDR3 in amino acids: CASSPRDSSGNTIYF. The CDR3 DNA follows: TGTGCCAGCTCACCACGGGACAGCTCTGGAAACACCATATATTTT.

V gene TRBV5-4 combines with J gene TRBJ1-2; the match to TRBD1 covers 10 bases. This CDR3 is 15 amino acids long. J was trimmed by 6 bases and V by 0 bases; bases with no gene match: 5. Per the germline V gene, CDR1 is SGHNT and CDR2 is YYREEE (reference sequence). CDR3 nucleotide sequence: TGTGCCAGCAGCTTGGCCGACAGGGGGCTGCATGGCTACACCTTC. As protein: CASSLADRGLHGYTF.

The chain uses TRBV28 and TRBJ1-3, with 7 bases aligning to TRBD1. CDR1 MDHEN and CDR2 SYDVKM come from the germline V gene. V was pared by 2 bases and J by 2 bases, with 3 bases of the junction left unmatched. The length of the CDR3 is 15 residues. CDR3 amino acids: CASSLPQGAGNTIYF. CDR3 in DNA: TGTGCCAGCAGTTTACCCCAGGGGGCTGGAAACACCATATATTTT. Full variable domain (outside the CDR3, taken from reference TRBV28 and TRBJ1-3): DVKVTQSSRYLVKRTGEKVFLECVQDMDHENMFWYRQDPGLGLRLIYFSYDVKMKEKGDIPEGYSVSREKKERFSLILESASTNQTSMYLCASSLPQGAGNTIYFGEGSWLTVV.

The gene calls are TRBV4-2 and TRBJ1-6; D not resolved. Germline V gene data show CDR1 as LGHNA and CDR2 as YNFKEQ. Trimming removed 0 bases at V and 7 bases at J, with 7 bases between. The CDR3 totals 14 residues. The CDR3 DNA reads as TGTGCCAGCAGCCAAGAGCAGAGGAATTCACCCCTCCACTTT. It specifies CASSQEQRNSPLHF.

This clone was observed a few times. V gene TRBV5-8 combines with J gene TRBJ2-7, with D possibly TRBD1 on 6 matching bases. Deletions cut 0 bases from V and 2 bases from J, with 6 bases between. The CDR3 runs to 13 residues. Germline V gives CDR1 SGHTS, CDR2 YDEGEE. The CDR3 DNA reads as TGTGCCAGCAGCTTGGGGGACACCTACGAGCAGTACTTC. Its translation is CASSLGDTYEQYF.

Here the CDR3 DNA reads TGTGCCAGCAGCTTCCTGGGACACGAAAAGGGGGCAGATACGCAGTATTTT. The encoded protein is CASSFLGHEKGADTQYF. V is TRBV7-6 and J is TRBJ2-3, with a possible D match to TRBD1 (6 bases). The CDR3 runs to 17 residues. Germline V gives CDR1 SGHVS, CDR2 FNYEAQ. V lost 3 bases and J lost 4, with 20 bases in between.

The CDR3 bases are TGTGCCAGCAGCCCAACCGGGGCTAGCGGGGGTAATGAGCAGTTCTTC. The encoded protein is CASSPTGASGGNEQFF. The V call is TRBV7-3, the J call TRBJ2-1; TRBD2 aligns across 10 bases. The germline V gene encodes CDR1 SGHTA and CDR2 FQGTGA. The CDR3 sequence is 16 residues long. The V segment lost 5 bases and the J segment 7 bases; nucleotides outside the gene matches: 11.